This paragraph reports one TCR beta chain. The sample is drawn from a study of control samples from healthy donors and cancer patients. Germline V gene data show CDR1 as KGHSH and CDR2 as LQKENI. The CDR3 loop spans 14 amino acids. Trimming stripped 3 bases from V and 2 bases from J, with 10 bases between. TCRdb keeps only in-frame clones here, not all; method: immunoSEQ multiplex PCR. Of fewer than 100,000 clones listed, roughly four fifths are singletons. The clonotype was recovered from a man aged 60 to 75 in good health. V gene TRBV18 combines with J gene TRBJ2-5; D is perhaps TRBD1 (6 bases). Sequencing was done on a sample of blood. The CDR3 bases are TGTGCCAGCTCACCGACAGGCGGGCAAGAGACCCAGTACTTC. Its protein is CASSPTGGQETQYF.